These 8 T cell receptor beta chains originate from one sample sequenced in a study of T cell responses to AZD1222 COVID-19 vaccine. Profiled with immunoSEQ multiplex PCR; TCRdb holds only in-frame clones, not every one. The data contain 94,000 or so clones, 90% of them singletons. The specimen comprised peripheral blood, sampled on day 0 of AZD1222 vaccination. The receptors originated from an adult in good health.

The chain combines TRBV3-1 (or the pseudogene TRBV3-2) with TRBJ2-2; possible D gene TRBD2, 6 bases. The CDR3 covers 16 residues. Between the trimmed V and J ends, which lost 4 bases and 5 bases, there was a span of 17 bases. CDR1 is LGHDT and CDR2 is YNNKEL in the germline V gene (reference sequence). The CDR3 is CASSPRGAGNTGELFF. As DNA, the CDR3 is TGTGCCAGCAGCCCTCGTGGGGCGGGAAATACCGGGGAGCTGTTTTTT.

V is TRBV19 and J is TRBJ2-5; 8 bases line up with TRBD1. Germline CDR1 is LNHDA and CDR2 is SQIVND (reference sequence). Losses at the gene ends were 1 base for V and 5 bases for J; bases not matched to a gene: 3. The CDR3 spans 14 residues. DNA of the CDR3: TGTGCCAGTAGTATAGCAGGGGGCGTTGAGACCCAGTACTTC. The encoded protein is CASSIAGGVETQYF.

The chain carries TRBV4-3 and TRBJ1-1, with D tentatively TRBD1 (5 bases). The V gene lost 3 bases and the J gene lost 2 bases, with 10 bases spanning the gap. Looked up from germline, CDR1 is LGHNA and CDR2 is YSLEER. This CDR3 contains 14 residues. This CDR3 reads CASSQEGRNTEAFF. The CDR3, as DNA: TGCGCCAGCAGCCAGGAGGGGCGAAACACTGAAGCTTTCTTT.

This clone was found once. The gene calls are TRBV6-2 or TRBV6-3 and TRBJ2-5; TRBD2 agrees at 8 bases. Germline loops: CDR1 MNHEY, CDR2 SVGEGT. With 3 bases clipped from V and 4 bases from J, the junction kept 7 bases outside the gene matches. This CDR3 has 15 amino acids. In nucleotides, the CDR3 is TGTGCCAGCAGTTATCCCTCCGGGAGGGGAGAGACCCAGTACTTC. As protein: CASSYPSGRGETQYF.

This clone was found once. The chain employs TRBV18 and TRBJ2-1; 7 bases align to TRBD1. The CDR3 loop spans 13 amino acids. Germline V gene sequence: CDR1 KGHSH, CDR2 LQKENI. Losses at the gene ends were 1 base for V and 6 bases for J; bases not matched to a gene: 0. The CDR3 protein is CASSPQGANEQFF. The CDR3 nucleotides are TGTGCCAGCTCACCACAGGGGGCCAATGAGCAGTTCTTC.

CDR3 in DNA: TGTGCCAGCAGCCCCGGGACAGGGTTGAGCACAGATACGCAGTATTTT. This gives the protein CASSPGTGLSTDTQYF. The chain uses TRBV7-2 and TRBJ2-3; 9 bases are a match to TRBD1. From germline, CDR1 is SGHTA and CDR2 FQGNSA. Trimming removed 5 bases from V and 0 bases from J; junction bases left unmatched: 6. This CDR3 region has 16 residues.

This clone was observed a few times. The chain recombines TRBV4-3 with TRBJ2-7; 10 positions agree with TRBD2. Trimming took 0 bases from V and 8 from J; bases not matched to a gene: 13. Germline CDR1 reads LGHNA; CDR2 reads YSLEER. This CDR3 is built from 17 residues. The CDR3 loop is CASSQEASGSTPTKQYF. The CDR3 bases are TGCGCCAGCAGCCAAGAAGCTAGCGGGAGCACTCCTACGAAGCAGTACTTC.

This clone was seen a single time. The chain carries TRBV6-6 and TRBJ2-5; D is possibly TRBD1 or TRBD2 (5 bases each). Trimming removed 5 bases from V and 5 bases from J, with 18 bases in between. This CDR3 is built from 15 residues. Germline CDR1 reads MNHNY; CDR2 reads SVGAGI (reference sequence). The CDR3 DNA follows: TGTGCCAGCAGTCCGGGGACCGGCATGGGGGAGACCCAGTACTTC. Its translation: CASSPGTGMGETQYF.